The text below deals with one T cell receptor beta chain. This receptor's antigen is unknown. One base away there is no much larger clone; base qualities are not given. The sample belongs to a study of blood T cell repertoires in COVID-19 (TCRdb year 2020). Looking at the study overall: Samples covering the acute and convalescent phases of COVID-19 were provided by collaborators in the United States, Italy and Spain. The material from the prospective study consisted of cDNA or gDNA derived from T cells, B-cell-depleted T cells, or PBMCs. A de-identified subject ID, COVID-19 status, age in years and sex were almost always included in the sample metadata. Where HLA class I and class II types were available, the types were taken from metadata supplied by the sample provider, not from assay-based typing. Samples were obtained from the ongoing ImmuneRACE study (first 160 participants) and from over 1,000 subjects provided by 6 global collaborators. The repertoires were released in a freely available public database intended as a resource for research on the immune response to SARS-CoV-2. Deeply sampled blood TCRbeta repertoires from subjects exposed to, actively infected with, or recovered from COVID-19 were included in the dataset. Results the study describes overall, beyond this receptor: Clinical and demographic metadata were provided uncurated, with the amount varying by source and participant.

TCRbeta CDR3 regions were amplified from genomic DNA by means of the immunoSEQ Assay, a bias-controlled multiplex PCR. The authors' analysis ran thus. Within the assay, amplification of reference gene primers was used to estimate how many nucleated cells each sample contained. To quantify the absolute abundance of each unique TCRbeta CDR3 rearrangement, sequence reads were collapsed and filtered. For each sample, productive Simpson clonality was calculated as the square root of Simpson's diversity index over productive rearrangements. TCRdb obtained this table from immuneACCESS and retained in-frame rearrangements with V and J assigned. These tables miss some clones; where compared with another copy, unresolved V genes account for less than half of the shortfall, and the remainder is unexplained. V, J and clone size are those of that table, while D and trimming were read from the DNA. The sample includes approximately 210,000 clones, with around 89% observed a single time. Of the sample, about 8.1% falls within the top ten clones.

Reading from cysteine to phenylalanine, the CDR3 counts 13 amino acids. Kept here is only the CDR3 DNA, which spans 39 bases and is read in frame from base 1. V gives up 5 bases and J gives up 4 bases, and the segment between their germline ends measures 8 bases. CDR1 and CDR2 (SEHNR, FQNEAQ) derive from the germline V gene (reference sequence). Enrolling through a virtual design, the prospective study's participants ranged in age from about 18 to 89 years and lived across 24 United States geographic areas. To assign participants to cohorts, the prospective study relied on clinical history that participants themselves reported in a screening survey and a study questionnaire. Recovered participants in ImmuneRACE Cohort 3 were defined by two consecutive negative NP/OP PCR tests, clearance by a healthcare professional, or resolution of symptoms. Each participant in the prospective study had whole blood, serum and a nasopharyngeal or oropharyngeal swab collected by mobile phlebotomists. Prospective study participants could optionally give additional blood draws and questionnaires over a roughly 2-month period. Prospective study blood samples were shipped either frozen or at room temperature before DNA extraction.

The TCR comes from a woman aged 18-29 years who had recovered from COVID-19. The source material was PBMCs or T cells enriched from blood (not recorded which). The chain couples TRBV7-9 to TRBJ1-4; TRBD1 could be the D gene, as 6 bases match. At the DNA level, the sequence is TGTGCCAGCAGCCCGGACAGTAATGAAAAACTGTTTTTT. This gives the protein CASSPDSNEKLFF.